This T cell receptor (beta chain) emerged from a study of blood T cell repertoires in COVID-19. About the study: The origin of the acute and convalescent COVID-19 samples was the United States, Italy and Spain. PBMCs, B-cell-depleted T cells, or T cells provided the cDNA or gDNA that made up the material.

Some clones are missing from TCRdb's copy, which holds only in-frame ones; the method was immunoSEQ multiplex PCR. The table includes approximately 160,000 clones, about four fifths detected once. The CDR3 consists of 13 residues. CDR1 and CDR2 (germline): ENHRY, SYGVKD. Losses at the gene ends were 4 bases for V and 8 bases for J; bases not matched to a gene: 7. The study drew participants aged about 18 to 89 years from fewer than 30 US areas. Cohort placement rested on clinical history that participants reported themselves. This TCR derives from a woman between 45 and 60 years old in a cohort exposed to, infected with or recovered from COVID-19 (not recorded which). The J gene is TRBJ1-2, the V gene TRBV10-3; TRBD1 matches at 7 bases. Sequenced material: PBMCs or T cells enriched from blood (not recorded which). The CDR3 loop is CAISGDRELGYTF. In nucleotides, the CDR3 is TGTGCCATCAGTGGAGACAGGGAGTTAGGCTACACCTTC.